This passage covers 26 T cell receptor beta chains from one sample sequenced in a study of post-analysis software for immune sequencing data. Antigens of these TCRs are unknown. Unique molecular identifiers featured in each of the TCR beta cDNA libraries. TCRdb itself ran the PCR reads through MiXCR, one entry per CDR3 protein. The table has about 570,000 distinct CDR3 sequences, around 34% seen once. Study conclusions and caveats: Relative to controls, patients had five TRBV segments at higher frequency, with TRBV5-6, TRBV5-1 and TRBV20-1 among these.

Sample: blood. All receptors derive from a girl under 18 with multiple sclerosis.

V and J are TRBV18 and TRBJ2-5, with D hard to call. The CDR3 runs 15 residues. The V end was cut by 2 bases, the J end by 1 base, with 11 bases between. Germline V gene sequence: CDR1 KGHSH, CDR2 LQKENI. The CDR3 loop reads CASSPSANLQETQYF. CDR3 in DNA: TGTGCCAGCTCACCATCGGCCAACCTCCAAGAGACCCAGTACTTC.

V gene TRBV29-1 combines with J gene TRBJ1-5; D unresolved. The CDR3 runs to 12 residues. CDR1 and CDR2 (germline): SQVTM, ANQGSEA. Trimming cost V 4 bases and J 5 bases, with 9 bases left between them. CDR3 sequence (DNA): TGCAGCGTTGCGCAGTTCGATCAGCCCCAGCATTTT. This gives the protein CSVAQFDQPQHF.

This clonotype has only a few counts. The chain recombines TRBV14 with TRBJ2-1, with 9 bases lining up with TRBD1. This CDR3 has 18 residues. Trimming cost V 0 bases and J 0 bases; bases outside gene matches: 6. Germline loops: CDR1 SGHDN, CDR2 FVKESK. In DNA, the CDR3 is TGTGCCAGCAGCCAAGATGTGGGACAGGGATTCTCCTACAATGAGCAGTTCTTC. It translates to CASSQDVGQGFSYNEQFF.

Details on this clonotype: A much larger clone differs by one base, so this may be a read error. This rearrangement joins TRBV4-2 to TRBJ1-2; D unclear. The V and J ends lost 1 base and 6 bases respectively, with 12 bases between them. This CDR3 has 14 amino acids. Germline values: CDR1 LGHNA, CDR2 YNFKEQ. The CDR3 protein is CASSQARGNDGYTF. The DNA of the CDR3 is TGTGCCAGCAGCCAAGCACGAGGGAACGATGGCTACACCTTC.

The chain links TRBV6-6 to TRBJ1-2; TRBD1 agrees at 7 bases. This CDR3 is built from 11 residues. V trimming: 6 bases; J trimming: 8 bases; junction bases outside the gene matches: 3. CDR1 and CDR2 from the germline V gene are MNHNY and SVGAGI (reference sequence). CDR3 residues: CASRAGGGYTF. CDR3 nucleotide sequence: TGTGCCAGCAGGGCAGGGGGGGGCTACACCTTC.

The chain links TRBV28 to TRBJ1-2; D is unclear. This CDR3 is built from 15 residues. V was shortened by 4 bases and J by 3 bases, with 15 bases between the two germline ends. Germline V gene lookup returns CDR1 MDHEN and CDR2 SYDVKM. The CDR3: CASSYGQDSHYGYTF. DNA for the CDR3: TGTGCCAGCAGTTACGGGCAGGATTCTCACTATGGCTACACCTTC.

A note on this clonotype: One end of the junction fails to match germline, which may point to a read error. This chain uses TRBV4-1 with TRBJ1-4, with D tentatively TRBD1 (6 bases). The V gene's germline CDR1 is MGHRA and CDR2 YSYEKL. The CDR3 length is 14 residues. CDR3 protein: CASSRRTANEELFF. DNA of the CDR3: TGCGCCAGCAGCCGGAGGACAGCTAATGAAGAACTGTTTTTT.

CDR3 region: CASSLDDRERTWDSPLHF. CDR3 nucleotide sequence: TGCGCCAGCAGCTTGGATGACAGGGAGCGGACTTGGGATTCACCCCTCCACTTT. The chain couples TRBV5-1 to TRBJ1-6; 7 nucleotides line up with TRBD1. The CDR3 sequence is 18 residues long. Germline CDR1 reads SGHRS; CDR2 reads YFSETQ. The V segment lost 0 bases and the J segment 8 bases; nucleotides outside the gene matches: 14. Full variable domain (rest looked up from reference TRBV5-1 and TRBJ1-6): KAGVTQTPRYLIKTRGQQVTLSCSPISGHRSVSWYQQTPGQGLQFLFEYFSETQRNKGNFPGRFSGRQFSNSRSEMNVSTLELGDSALYLCASSLDDRERTWDSPLHFGNGTRLTVT.

V is TRBV24-1 and J is TRBJ2-5; D remains ambiguous. Trimming left V 4 bases short and J 5 bases short, with 10 bases between. Germline-derived CDR1 and CDR2 are KGHDR and SFDVKD. This CDR3 is 13 amino acids long. CDR3 sequence: CATSDDSHETQYF. DNA of the CDR3: TGTGCCACCAGTGACGACTCCCATGAGACCCAGTACTTC.

V is TRBV29-1 and J is TRBJ2-7, with 8 bases aligning to TRBD1. The V and J ends lost 6 bases and 0 bases, in that order; junction bases with no gene match: 13. The CDR3 sequence is 16 residues long. Germline-derived CDR1 and CDR2 are SQVTM and ANQGSEA. CDR3 in DNA: TGCAGCGTGATTACCGGGACAGGCGTAAGCTCCTACGAGCAGTACTTC. Translated: CSVITGTGVSSYEQYF.

This clonotype appeared a single time. The V and J genes are TRBV20-1 and TRBJ2-7; D not resolved. This CDR3 has 11 amino acids. Germline V gene sequence: CDR1 DFQATT, CDR2 SNEGSKA (reference sequence). Trimming cost V 6 bases and J 0 bases, with 6 bases left between them. The CDR3 sequence is CSAIASYEQYF. DNA for the CDR3: TGCAGTGCGATAGCCTCCTACGAGCAGTACTTC.

This clonotype appeared many times. The CDR3 bases are TGTGCCAGCTCAGGGACAGCCCAAGAGACCCAGTACTTC. It encodes CASSGTAQETQYF. The chain has TRBV12-3 or TRBV12-4 and TRBJ2-5; 7 bases align to TRBD1. Germline trimming cut 8 bases from V and 1 base from J; bases unmatched to any gene: 4. This CDR3 has 13 amino acids.

The CDR3 spells CASSLSGGILNSPLHF. The CDR3 DNA follows: TGCGCCAGCAGCTTGTCGGGCGGAATTCTTAATTCACCCCTCCACTTT. This chain joins TRBV5-1 and TRBJ1-6; no clear D gene. V gave up 1 base and J gave up 6 bases, with 14 bases separating them. The CDR3 is 16 amino acids. Germline CDR1 SGHRS, CDR2 YFSETQ.

This clonotype occurred a few times. V gene TRBV6-6 combines with J gene TRBJ2-5; 10 positions match TRBD1. The CDR3 totals 17 residues. V gave up 7 bases and J gave up 1 base; unmatched junction bases: 12. Germline lookup yields CDR1 MNHNY and CDR2 SVGAGI (reference sequence). CDR3 DNA: TGTGCCAGCATCCTCCGGGACAGGGGAAGGATCCAAGAGACCCAGTACTTC. Translating gives CASILRDRGRIQETQYF.

The table lists this clonotype with a count of one. The rearrangement joins TRBV7-8 to TRBJ2-5; either TRBD1 or TRBD2 may fit D (5 bases each). Germline assignment: CDR1 SGHVS and CDR2 FQNEAQ. V dropped 4 bases and J dropped 0 bases, with 15 bases sitting between them. This CDR3 is built from 16 residues. The CDR3 loop reads CASSYLGEPHQETQYF. The CDR3 coding sequence is TGTGCCAGCAGCTATTTGGGGGAGCCGCACCAAGAGACCCAGTACTTC. The full variable domain, in which reference TRBV7-8 and TRBJ2-5 provide the parts outside the CDR3, is GAGVSQSPRYKVAKRGQDVALRCDPISGHVSLFWYQQALGQGPEFLTYFQNEAQLDKSGLPSDRFFAERPEGSVSTLKIQRTQQEDSAVYLCASSYLGEPHQETQYFGPGTRLLVL.

The chain uses TRBV11-2 and TRBJ1-2; 7 nucleotides agree with TRBD1. J lost 0 bases, V lost 1 base, and 14 bases had no gene match. The CDR3 is made up of 19 amino acids. In germline, CDR1 is SGHAT, CDR2 FQNNGV. Here the CDR3 reads CASSLGLAGTEYPNYGYTF. CDR3 DNA: TGTGCCAGCAGCTTAGGCCTAGCCGGGACAGAGTATCCTAACTATGGCTACACCTTC.

The chain employs TRBV29-1 and TRBJ2-5; 7 bases agree with TRBD1. The germline CDR1 and CDR2 sequences are SQVTM and ANQGSEA. V lost 0 bases to trimming and J lost 0 bases; unmatched junction nucleotides: 4. The CDR3 spans 15 residues. The CDR3: CSVEDQGQHQETQYF. CDR3 in DNA: TGCAGCGTTGAAGATCAGGGACAGCACCAAGAGACCCAGTACTTC. The variable domain in full, completed from reference TRBV29-1 and TRBJ2-5, reads SAVISQKPSRDICQRGTSLTIQCQVDSQVTMMFWYRQQPGQSLTLIATANQGSEATYESGFVIDKFPISRPNLTFSTLTVSNMSPEDSSIYLCSVEDQGQHQETQYFGPGTRLLVL.

This clonotype was recorded many times. The chain carries TRBV7-6 and TRBJ1-1; unclear D gene. The germline CDR1 and CDR2 sequences are SGHVS and FNYEAQ. The ends were cut back, 5 bases at V and 1 base at J, with 8 bases in the middle. This CDR3 has 13 amino acids. CDR3 amino acids: CASSADTNTEAFF. In nucleotides, the CDR3 is TGTGCCAGCAGCGCGGATACGAACACTGAAGCTTTCTTT.

V gene TRBV5-4 combines with J gene TRBJ2-3; TRBD2 aligns across 9 bases. Germline assignment: CDR1 SGHNT and CDR2 YYREEE (reference sequence). The V gene end was trimmed by 6 bases and the J gene end by 1 base; junction bases not matched to a gene: 12. The CDR3 has 17 residues. The CDR3 loop is CASTEGRIAGGTDTQYF. The CDR3, as DNA: TGTGCCAGCACCGAGGGCCGAATAGCGGGGGGCACAGATACGCAGTATTTT.

The rearrangement uses TRBV6-1 and TRBJ2-2, with a possible D match to TRBD1 (5 bases). The V gene's germline CDR1 is MNHNS and CDR2 SASEGT. V gave up 2 bases and J gave up 3 bases, with 10 bases separating them. The CDR3 is 15 residues long. In nucleotides, the CDR3 is TGTGCCAGCAGTGAATCAGGGATGGACACCGGGGAGCTGTTTTTT. This sequence encodes CASSESGMDTGELFF.

In this sample, this clonotype turned up a few times. The genes are TRBV7-8 and TRBJ2-5, with D uncertain. The ends were cut back, 5 bases at V and 3 bases at J, with 19 bases in the middle. CDR3 length: 16 residues. Germline CDR1 is SGHVS and CDR2 is FQNEAQ. CDR3 amino acids: CASSPRVPTPEETQYF. In DNA form, the CDR3 reads TGTGCCAGCAGCCCAAGGGTGCCCACTCCTGAAGAGACCCAGTACTTC. The full variable domain, in which reference TRBV7-8 and TRBJ2-5 provide the parts outside the CDR3, is GAGVSQSPRYKVAKRGQDVALRCDPISGHVSLFWYQQALGQGPEFLTYFQNEAQLDKSGLPSDRFFAERPEGSVSTLKIQRTQQEDSAVYLCASSPRVPTPEETQYFGPGTRLLVL.

This clonotype was detected a few times. The rearrangement joins TRBV2 to TRBJ1-2, with 10 bases identical to TRBD1. The V gene end was trimmed by 6 bases and the J gene end by 3 bases; junction bases not matched to a gene: 7. From germline, CDR1 is SNHLY and CDR2 FYNNEI. The length of the CDR3 is 15 residues. CDR3 in DNA: TGTGCCAGCAGAACCCGGACAGGGGGGTACTATGGCTACACCTTC. As protein: CASRTRTGGYYGYTF.

This clonotype showed up just a few times. The chain couples TRBV27 to TRBJ2-3; D gene uncertain. This CDR3 has 18 residues. V lost 10 bases to trimming and J lost 0 bases, with 26 bases between them. Germline lookup yields CDR1 MNHEY and CDR2 SMNVEV (reference sequence). The chain's CDR3 is CANNRTLDLPISTDTQYF. CDR3 nucleotides: TGTGCCAACAACCGGACCCTCGACCTCCCAATTAGCACAGATACGCAGTATTTT.

Regarding this clonotype: This CDR3 fails to terminate in the conserved phenylalanine or tryptophan, so it likely reflects a read error. The gene calls are TRBV7-9 and TRBJ2-7, with 7 bases matching TRBD1. Unmatched junction bases numbered 6, after V lost 5 bases and J lost 2 bases. Germline CDR1 and CDR2: SEHNR and FQNEAQ (reference sequence). The CDR3 contains 14 residues. DNA for the CDR3: TGTGCCAGCAGCCGAACCGGGACAGCCTACGAGCAGTACTTA. It codes for CASSRTGTAYEQYL.

The chain couples TRBV6-1 to TRBJ2-7, with TRBD1 matching over 8 bases. The ends lost 3 bases at V and 3 bases at J; junction bases unmatched: 4. This CDR3 spans 14 amino acids. Germline V lookup: CDR1 MNHNS, CDR2 SASEGT. As DNA, the CDR3 is TGTGCCAGCAGTGATTGGACAGGGAACTACGAGCAGTACTTC. This codes for CASSDWTGNYEQYF.

The chain joins TRBV10-1 to TRBJ1-2, with D perhaps matching TRBD1 (6 bases). This CDR3 region has 13 residues. CDR1 is WNHNN, CDR2 SYGVQD, per germline (reference sequence). Trimming removed 7 bases at V and 2 bases at J, with 11 bases between. CDR3 in DNA: TGCGCCAGCACGGACAGCCTCAACTATGGCTACACCTTC. Residues: CASTDSLNYGYTF.